This T cell receptor (beta chain) was recorded in a study of radiation and T cells in renal cell carcinoma. Clones were read by immunoSEQ multiplex PCR, and TCRdb kept only the in-frame ones, dropping some. The sample lists about 140,000 clones, around four fifths seen once, with 20% to 25% in the top ten. Specified time point: baseline pretreatment blood. Treatment of the sample: 15 Gy SBRT to primary tumor, nephrectomy 4 weeks later. Radiation-treated patients gave blood at baseline, week 2 and week 4. The tumor was a clear cell renal cell carcinoma. The sequence derives from a woman aged 45-60 years with renal cell carcinoma. The starting material was blood, obtained from a patient whose treatment included radiotherapy and nephrectomy.

CDR3 in amino acids: CASSHVTSSTHSYNEQFF. In DNA form, the CDR3 reads TGCGCCAGCAGCCACGTTACCTCCTCTACCCACTCCTACAATGAGCAGTTCTTC. The rearrangement uses TRBV4-1 and TRBJ2-1; no firm D call. V was cut by 3 bases and J by 0 bases, with 18 bases left in between. Germline CDR1 and CDR2: MGHRA and YSYEKL. The CDR3 runs to 18 residues.